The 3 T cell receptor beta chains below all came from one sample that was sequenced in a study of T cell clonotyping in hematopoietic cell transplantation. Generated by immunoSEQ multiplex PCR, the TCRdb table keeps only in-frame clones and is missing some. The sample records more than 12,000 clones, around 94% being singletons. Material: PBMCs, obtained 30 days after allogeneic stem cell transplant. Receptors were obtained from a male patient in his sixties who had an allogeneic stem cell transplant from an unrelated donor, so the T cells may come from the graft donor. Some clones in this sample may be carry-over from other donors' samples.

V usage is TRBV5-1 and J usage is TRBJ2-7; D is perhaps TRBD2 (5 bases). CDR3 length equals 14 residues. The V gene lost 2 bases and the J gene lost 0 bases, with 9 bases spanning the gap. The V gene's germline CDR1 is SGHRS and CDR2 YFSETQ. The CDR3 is CASSFEGSSYEQYF. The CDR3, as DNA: TGCGCCAGCAGCTTTGAGGGCTCCTCCTACGAGCAGTACTTC.

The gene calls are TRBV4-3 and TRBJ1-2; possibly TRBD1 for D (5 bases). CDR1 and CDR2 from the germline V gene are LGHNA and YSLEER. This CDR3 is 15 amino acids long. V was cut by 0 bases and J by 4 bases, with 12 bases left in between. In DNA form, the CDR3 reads TGCGCCAGCAGCCAAGATATAGGGGAAGGCTATGGCTACACCTTC. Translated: CASSQDIGEGYGYTF.

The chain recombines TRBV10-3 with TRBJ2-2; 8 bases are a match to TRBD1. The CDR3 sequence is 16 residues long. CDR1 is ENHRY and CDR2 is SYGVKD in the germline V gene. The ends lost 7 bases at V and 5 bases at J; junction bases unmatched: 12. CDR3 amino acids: CAITRDRGVSTGELFF. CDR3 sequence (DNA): TGTGCCATCACTCGAGACAGGGGAGTGAGTACCGGGGAGCTGTTTTTT.